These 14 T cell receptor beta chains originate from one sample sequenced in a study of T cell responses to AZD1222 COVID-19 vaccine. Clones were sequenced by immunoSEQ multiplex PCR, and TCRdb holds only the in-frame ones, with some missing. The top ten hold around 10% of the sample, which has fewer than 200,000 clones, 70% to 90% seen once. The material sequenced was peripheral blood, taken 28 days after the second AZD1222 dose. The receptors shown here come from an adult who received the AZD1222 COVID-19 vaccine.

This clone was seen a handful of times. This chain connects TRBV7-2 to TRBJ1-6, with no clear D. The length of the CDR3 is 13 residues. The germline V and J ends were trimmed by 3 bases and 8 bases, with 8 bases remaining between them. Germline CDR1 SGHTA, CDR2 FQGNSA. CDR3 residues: CASSFPDDSPLHF. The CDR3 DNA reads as TGTGCCAGCAGCTTTCCAGACGATTCACCCCTCCACTTT. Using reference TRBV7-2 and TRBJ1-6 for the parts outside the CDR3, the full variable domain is GAGVSQSPSNKVTEKGKDVELRCDPISGHTALYWYRQSLGQGLEFLIYFQGNSAPDKSGLPSDRFSAERTGGSVSTLTIQRTQQEDSAVYLCASSFPDDSPLHFGNGTRLTVT.

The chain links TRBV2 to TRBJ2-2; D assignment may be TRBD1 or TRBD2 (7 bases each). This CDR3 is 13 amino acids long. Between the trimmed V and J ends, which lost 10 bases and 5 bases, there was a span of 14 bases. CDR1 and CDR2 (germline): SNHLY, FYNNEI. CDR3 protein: CAIGRGRTGELFF. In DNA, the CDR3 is TGTGCCATAGGGAGGGGGCGAACCGGGGAGCTGTTTTTT.

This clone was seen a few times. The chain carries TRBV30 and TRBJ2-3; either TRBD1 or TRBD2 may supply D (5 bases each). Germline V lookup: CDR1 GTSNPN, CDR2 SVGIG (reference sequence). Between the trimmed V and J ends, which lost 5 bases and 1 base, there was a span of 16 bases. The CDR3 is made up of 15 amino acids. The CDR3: CAWGTGPLRTDTQYF. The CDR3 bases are TGTGCCTGGGGGACCGGGCCCCTGCGCACAGATACGCAGTATTTT.

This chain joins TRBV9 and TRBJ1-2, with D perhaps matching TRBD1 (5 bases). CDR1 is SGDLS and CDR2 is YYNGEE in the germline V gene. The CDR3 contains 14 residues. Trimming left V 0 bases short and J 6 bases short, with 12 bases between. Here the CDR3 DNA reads TGTGCCAGCAGCGTAGGGGGAGGACAAAATGGCTACACCTTC. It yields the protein CASSVGGGQNGYTF.

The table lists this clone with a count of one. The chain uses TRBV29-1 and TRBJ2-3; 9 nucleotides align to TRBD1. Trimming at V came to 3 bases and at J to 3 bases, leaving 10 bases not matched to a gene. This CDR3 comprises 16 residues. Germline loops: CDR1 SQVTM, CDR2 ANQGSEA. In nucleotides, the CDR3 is TGCAGCGTTGACGATGCCGGGACAGGGAGGACAGATACGCAGTATTTT. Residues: CSVDDAGTGRTDTQYF.

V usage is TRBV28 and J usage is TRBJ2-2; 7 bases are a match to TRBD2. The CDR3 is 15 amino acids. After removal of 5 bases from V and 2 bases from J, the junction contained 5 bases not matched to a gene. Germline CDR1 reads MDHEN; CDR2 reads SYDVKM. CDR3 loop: CASSAPGLNTGELFF. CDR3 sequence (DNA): TGTGCCAGCAGTGCCCCGGGACTAAACACCGGGGAGCTGTTTTTT.

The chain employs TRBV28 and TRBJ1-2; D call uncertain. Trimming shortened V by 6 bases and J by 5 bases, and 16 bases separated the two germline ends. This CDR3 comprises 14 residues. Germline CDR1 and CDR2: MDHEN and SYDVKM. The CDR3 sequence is CASSPAGGPYGYTF. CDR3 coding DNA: TGTGCCAGCAGCCCCGCGGGCGGGCCTTATGGCTACACCTTC.

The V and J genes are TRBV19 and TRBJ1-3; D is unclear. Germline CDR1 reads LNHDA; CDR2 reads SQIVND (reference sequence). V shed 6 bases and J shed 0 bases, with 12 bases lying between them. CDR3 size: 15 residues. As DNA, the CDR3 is TGTGCCAGTAGGACGACGGCCAGCTCTGGAAACACCATATATTTT. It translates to CASRTTASSGNTIYF.

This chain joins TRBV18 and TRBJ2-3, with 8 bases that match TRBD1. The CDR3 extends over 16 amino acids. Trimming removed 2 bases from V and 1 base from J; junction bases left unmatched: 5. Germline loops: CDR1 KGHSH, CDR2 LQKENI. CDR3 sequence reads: CASSPLSGGRTDTQYF. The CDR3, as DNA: TGTGCCAGCTCACCATTATCAGGGGGCCGCACAGATACGCAGTATTTT.

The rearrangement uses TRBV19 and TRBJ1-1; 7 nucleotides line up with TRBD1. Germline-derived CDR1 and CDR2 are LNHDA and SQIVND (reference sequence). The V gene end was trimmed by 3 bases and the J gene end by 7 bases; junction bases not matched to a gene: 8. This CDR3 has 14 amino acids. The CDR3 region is CASSMAGGANEAFF. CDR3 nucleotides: TGTGCCAGTAGTATGGCAGGGGGTGCTAATGAAGCTTTCTTT. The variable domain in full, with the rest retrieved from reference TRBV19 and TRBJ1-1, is DGGITQSPKYLFRKEGQNVTLSCEQNLNHDAMYWYRQDPGQGLRLIYYSQIVNDFQKGDIAEGYSVSREKKESFPLTVTSAQKNPTAFYLCASSMAGGANEAFFGQGTRLTVV.

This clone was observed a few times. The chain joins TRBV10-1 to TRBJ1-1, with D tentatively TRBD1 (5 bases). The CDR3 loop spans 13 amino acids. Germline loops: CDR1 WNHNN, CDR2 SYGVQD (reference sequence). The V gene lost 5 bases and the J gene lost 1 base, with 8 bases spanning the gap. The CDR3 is CASSRGENTEAFF. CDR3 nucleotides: TGCGCCAGCAGTAGAGGGGAGAACACTGAAGCTTTCTTT.

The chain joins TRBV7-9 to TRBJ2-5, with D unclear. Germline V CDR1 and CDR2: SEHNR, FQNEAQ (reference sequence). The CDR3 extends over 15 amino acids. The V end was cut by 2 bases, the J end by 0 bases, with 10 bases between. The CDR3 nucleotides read TGTGCCAGCAGCTTAACCGGAACAGACCAAGAGACCCAGTACTTC. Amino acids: CASSLTGTDQETQYF.

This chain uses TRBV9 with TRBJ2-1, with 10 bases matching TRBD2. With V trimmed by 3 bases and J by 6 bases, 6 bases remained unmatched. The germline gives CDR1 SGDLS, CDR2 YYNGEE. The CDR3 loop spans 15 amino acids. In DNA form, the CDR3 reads TGTGCCAGCAGCGCCTTAGCGGGGGGTGGCAATGAGCAGTTCTTC. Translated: CASSALAGGGNEQFF.

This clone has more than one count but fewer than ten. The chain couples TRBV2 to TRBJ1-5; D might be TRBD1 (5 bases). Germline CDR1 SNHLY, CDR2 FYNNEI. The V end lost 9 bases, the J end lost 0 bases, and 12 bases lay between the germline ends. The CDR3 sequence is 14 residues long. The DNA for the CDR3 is TGTGCCAGTCAGGGCCCCCTTAGCAATCAGCCCCAGCATTTT. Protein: CASQGPLSNQPQHF.